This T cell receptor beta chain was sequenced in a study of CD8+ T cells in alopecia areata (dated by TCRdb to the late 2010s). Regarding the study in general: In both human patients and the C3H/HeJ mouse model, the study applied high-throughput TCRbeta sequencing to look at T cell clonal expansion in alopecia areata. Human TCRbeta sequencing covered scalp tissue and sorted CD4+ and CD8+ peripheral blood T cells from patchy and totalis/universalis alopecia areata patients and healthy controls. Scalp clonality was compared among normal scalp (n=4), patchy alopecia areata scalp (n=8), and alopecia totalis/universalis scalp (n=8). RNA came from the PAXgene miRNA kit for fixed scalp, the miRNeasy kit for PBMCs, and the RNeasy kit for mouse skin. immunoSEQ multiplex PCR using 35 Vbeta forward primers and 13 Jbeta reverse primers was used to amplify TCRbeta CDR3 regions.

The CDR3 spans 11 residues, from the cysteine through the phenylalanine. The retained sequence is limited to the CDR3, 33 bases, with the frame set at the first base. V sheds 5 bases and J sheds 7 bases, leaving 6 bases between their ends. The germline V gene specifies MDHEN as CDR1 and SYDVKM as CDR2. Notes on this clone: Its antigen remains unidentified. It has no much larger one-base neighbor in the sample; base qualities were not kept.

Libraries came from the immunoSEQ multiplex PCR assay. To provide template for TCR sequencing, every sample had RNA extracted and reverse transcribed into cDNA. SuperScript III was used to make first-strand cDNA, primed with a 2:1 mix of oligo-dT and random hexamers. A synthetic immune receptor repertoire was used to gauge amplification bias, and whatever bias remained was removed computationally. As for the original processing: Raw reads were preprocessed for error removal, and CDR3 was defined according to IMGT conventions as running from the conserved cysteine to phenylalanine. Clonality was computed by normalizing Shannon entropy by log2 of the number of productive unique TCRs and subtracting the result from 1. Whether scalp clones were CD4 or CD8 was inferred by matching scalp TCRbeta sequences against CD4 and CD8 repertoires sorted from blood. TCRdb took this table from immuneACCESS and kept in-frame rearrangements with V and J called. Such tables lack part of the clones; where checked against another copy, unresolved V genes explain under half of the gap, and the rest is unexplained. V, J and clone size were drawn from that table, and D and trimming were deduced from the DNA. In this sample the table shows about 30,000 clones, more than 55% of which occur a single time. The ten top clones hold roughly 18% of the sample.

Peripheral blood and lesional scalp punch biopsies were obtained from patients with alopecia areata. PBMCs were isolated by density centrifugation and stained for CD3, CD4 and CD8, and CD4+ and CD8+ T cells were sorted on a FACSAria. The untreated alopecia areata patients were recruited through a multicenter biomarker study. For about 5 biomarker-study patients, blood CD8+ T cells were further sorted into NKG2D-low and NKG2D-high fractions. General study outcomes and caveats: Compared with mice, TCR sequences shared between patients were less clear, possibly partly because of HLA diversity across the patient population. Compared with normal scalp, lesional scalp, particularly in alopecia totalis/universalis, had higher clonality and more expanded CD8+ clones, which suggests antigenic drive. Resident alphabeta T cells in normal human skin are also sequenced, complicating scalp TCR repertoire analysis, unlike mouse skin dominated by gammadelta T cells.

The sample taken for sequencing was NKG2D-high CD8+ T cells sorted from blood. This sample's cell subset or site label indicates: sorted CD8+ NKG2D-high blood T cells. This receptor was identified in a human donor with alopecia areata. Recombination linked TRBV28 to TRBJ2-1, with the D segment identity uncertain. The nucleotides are TGTGCCAGCAGTCCCTCAAATGAGCAGTTCTTC. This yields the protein CASSPSNEQFF.